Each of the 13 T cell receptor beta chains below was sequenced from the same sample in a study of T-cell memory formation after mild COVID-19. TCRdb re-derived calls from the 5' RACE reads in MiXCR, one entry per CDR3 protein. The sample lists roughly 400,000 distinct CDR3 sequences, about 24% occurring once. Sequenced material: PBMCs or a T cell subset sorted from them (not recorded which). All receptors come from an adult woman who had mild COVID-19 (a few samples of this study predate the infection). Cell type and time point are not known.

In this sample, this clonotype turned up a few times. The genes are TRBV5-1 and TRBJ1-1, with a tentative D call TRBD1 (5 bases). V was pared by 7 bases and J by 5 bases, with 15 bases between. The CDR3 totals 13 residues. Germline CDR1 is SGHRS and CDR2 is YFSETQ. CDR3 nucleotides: TGCGCCAGCGGCGAAGGGGTGGAGACTGAAGCTTTCTTT. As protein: CASGEGVETEAFF. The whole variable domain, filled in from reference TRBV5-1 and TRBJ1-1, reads KAGVTQTPRYLIKTRGQQVTLSCSPISGHRSVSWYQQTPGQGLQFLFEYFSETQRNKGNFPGRFSGRQFSNSRSEMNVSTLELGDSALYLCASGEGVETEAFFGQGTRLTVV.

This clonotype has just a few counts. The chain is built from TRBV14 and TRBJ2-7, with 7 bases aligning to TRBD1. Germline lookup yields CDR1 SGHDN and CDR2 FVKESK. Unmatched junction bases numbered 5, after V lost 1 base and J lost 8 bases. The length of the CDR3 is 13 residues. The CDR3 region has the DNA TGTGCCAGCAGCCAAGGAGGGGGCCCCAAGCAGTACTTC. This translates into CASSQGGGPKQYF. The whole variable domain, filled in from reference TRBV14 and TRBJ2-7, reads EAGVTQFPSHSVIEKGQTVTLRCDPISGHDNLYWYRRVMGKEIKFLLHFVKESKQDESGMPNNRFLAERTGGTYSTLKVQPAELEDSGVYFCASSQGGGPKQYFGPGTRLTVT.

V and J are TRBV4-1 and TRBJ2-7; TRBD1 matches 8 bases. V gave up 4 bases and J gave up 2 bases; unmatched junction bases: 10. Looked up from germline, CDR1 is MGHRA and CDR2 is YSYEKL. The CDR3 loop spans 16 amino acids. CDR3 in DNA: TGCGCCAGCAGCCGTGCAGGACAGGGAAAAACCTACGAGCAGTACTTC. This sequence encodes CASSRAGQGKTYEQYF.

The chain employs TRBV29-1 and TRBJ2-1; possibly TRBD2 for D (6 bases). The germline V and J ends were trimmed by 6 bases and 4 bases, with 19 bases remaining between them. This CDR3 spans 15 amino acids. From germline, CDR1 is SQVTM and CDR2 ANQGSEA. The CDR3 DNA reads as TGCAGCGTCGTGGAGGAGGGGTCGAGTTACAATGAGCAGTTCTTC. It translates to CSVVEEGSSYNEQFF.

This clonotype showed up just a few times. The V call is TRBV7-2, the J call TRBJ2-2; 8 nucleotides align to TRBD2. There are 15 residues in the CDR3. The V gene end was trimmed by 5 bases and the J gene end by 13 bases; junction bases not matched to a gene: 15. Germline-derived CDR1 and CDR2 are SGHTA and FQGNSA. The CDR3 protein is CASSQELAVGGPLFF. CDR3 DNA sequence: TGTGCCAGCAGCCAGGAACTAGCGGTGGGGGGGCCGCTGTTTTTT.

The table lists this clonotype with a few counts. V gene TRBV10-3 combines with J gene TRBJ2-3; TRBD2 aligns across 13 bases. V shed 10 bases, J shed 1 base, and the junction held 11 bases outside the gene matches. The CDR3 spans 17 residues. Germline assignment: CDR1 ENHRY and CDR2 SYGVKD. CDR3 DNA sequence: TGTGCCACGGCACCCGGGACTAGCGGGATTGGCACAGATACGCAGTATTTT. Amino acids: CATAPGTSGIGTDTQYF.

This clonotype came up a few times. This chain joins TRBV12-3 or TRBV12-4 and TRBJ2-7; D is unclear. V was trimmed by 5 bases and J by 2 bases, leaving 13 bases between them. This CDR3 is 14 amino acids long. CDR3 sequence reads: CASSPRRVPYEQYF. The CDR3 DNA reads TGTGCCAGCAGTCCCCGGCGAGTGCCCTACGAGCAGTACTTC.

The CDR3 region has the DNA TGTGCCAGCAGTGGGCGACAGGGACCGGATACGCAGTATTTT. Protein: CASSGRQGPDTQYF. V gene TRBV12-3 or TRBV12-4 combines with J gene TRBJ2-3, with 7 nucleotides matching TRBD1. V lost 5 bases to trimming and J lost 6 bases; unmatched junction nucleotides: 8. This CDR3 has 14 residues.

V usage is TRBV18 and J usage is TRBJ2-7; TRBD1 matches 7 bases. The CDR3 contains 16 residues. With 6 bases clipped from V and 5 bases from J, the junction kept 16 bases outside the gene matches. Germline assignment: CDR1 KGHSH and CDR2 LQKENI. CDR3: CASSFIIGGLTNEQYF. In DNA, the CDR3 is TGTGCCAGCTCCTTTATTATAGGGGGCTTAACGAACGAGCAGTACTTC.

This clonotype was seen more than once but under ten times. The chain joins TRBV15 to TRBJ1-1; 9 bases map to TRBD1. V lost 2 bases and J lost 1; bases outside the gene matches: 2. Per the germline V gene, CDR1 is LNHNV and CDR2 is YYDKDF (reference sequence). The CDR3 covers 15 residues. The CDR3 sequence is CATSRSGQGNTEAFF. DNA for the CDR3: TGTGCCACCAGCAGATCGGGACAGGGGAACACTGAAGCTTTCTTT.

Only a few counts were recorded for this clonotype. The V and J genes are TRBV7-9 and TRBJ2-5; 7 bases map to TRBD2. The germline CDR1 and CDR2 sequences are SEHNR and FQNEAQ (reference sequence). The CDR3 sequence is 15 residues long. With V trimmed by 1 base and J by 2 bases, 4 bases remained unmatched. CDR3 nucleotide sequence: TGTGCCAGCAGCTTAGTTCCTAGCGGTCAAGAGACCCAGTACTTC. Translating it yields CASSLVPSGQETQYF.

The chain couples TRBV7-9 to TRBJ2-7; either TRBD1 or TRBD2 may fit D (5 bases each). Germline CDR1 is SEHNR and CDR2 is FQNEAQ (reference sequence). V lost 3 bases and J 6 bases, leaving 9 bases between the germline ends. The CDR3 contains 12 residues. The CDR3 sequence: CASSLRGSEQYF. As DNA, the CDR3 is TGTGCCAGCAGCTTGAGGGGTAGCGAGCAGTACTTC.

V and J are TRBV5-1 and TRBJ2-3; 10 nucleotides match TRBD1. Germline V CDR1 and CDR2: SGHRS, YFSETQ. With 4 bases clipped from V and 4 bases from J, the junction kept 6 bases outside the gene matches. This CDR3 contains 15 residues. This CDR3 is CASSPGTGAADTQYF. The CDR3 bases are TGCGCCAGCAGCCCGGGGACAGGGGCGGCAGATACGCAGTATTTT.